The rows below give T cell receptor beta chains drawn from one sample of a study of T cell changes during pregnancy in multiple sclerosis. Only in-frame clones appear in the TCRdb table, and some are missing; sequencing was by immunoSEQ multiplex PCR. The data show 60,000 or so clones, with approximately 92% seen just once and roughly 0.35% held by the top ten. The specimen was CD4+ T cells from peripheral blood mononuclear cells, collected before pregnancy. The receptors here all came from a female donor with multiple sclerosis, enrolled in a pregnancy study. Each CDR3 is given with its conserved first and last residue. The D gene is left open where the match is weak.

TRBJ1-4 TRBV6-1 TRBD1 CASSELGTDEKLFF TGTGCCAGCAGTGAACTCGGGACAGACGAAAAACTGTTTTTT
TRBJ2-1 TRBV7-9 TRBD2 CASSLGLAGGGDEQFF TGTGCCAGCAGCTTAGGGCTAGCGGGAGGTGGCGATGAGCAGTTCTTC
TRBJ2-3 TRBV29-1 TRBD2 CSVDVGRASPDTQYF TGCAGCGTTGATGTCGGGAGGGCCTCCCCAGATACGCAGTATTTT
TRBJ2-3 TRBV19 TRBD2 CASSERGVRSDTQYF TGTGCCAGTAGTGAACGGGGGGTGCGATCGGATACGCAGTATTTT
TRBJ2-7 TRBV6-5 TRBD2 CASAIRGGGPYEQYF TGTGCCAGCGCCATCCGGGGGGGAGGGCCTTACGAGCAGTACTTC
TRBJ2-3 TRBV2 - CASSTQGLDTQYF TGTGCCAGCAGTACACAGGGTCTAGATACGCAGTATTTT
TRBJ2-2 TRBV7-6 - CASAAGTMITGELFF TGTGCCAGCGCAGCCGGGACAATGATCACCGGGGAGCTGTTTTTT
TRBJ2-7 TRBV20-1 - CSAQSRYEQYF TGCAGTGCGCAGTCCCGCTACGAGCAGTACTTC
TRBJ2-5 TRBV19 TRBD2 CASGTSGRRETQYF TGTGCCAGTGGCACTAGCGGTCGCCGGGAGACCCAGTACTTC
TRBJ2-5 TRBV5-4 - CASSPRDGETQYF TGTGCCAGCAGCCCGCGGGACGGAGAGACCCAGTACTTC
TRBJ1-2 TRBV5-6 TRBD1 CASTTDRGPSIFYGYTF TGTGCCAGCACCACGGACAGGGGGCCATCAATCTTTTATGGCTACACCTTC
TRBJ2-2 TRBV9 - CASSVGGTNTGELFF TGTGCCAGCAGCGTAGGAGGGACGAACACCGGGGAGCTGTTTTTT
TRBJ2-7 TRBV18 - CASSPETGVSEQYF TGTGCCAGCTCACCAGAGACAGGAGTATCCGAGCAGTACTTC